This T cell receptor beta chain was captured in a study of T-cell memory formation after mild COVID-19. The study's findings and limits: Whether day 37 second-wave clones are SARS-CoV-2-specific was not confirmed.

TCRdb re-called the 5' RACE reads through MiXCR, storing one row per CDR3 protein. The sample contains about half a million distinct CDR3 sequences, 15% to 20% of which appear only once. The CDR3 runs 15 residues. After removal of 1 base from V and 6 bases from J, the junction contained 9 bases not matched to a gene. From germline, CDR1 is SGHRS and CDR2 YFSETQ. As for this clonotype: Its antigen is unknown.

The source is an adult woman who had mild COVID-19 (a few samples of this study predate the infection). Cell type and time point are not known. The gene calls are TRBV5-1 and TRBJ2-7; TRBD1 aligns across 8 bases. The specimen sequenced was PBMCs or a T cell subset sorted from them (not recorded which). This chain's CDR3 is CASSLTAQGAGEQYF. The CDR3 DNA reads as TGCGCCAGCAGCTTGACTGCTCAGGGGGCTGGCGAGCAGTACTTC.